The T cell receptor (beta chain) under discussion was sequenced for a study of blood T cell repertoires in COVID-19. This clone was counted once. V lost 3 bases to trimming and J lost 1 base, with 9 bases between them. The germline V gene has CDR1 SEHNR and CDR2 FQNEAQ (reference sequence). The CDR3 is 14 residues long. Clones were read by immunoSEQ multiplex PCR, and TCRdb kept only the in-frame ones, dropping some. The table lists about 170,000 clones, around 82% of them singletons. The sample taken for sequencing was peripheral blood. The genes are TRBV7-9 and TRBJ1-1, with a weak D call TRBD1 (5 bases). The TCR originated in a woman aged 40 to 55 with COVID-19, enrolled during active disease. The CDR3 sequence: CASSFAGKNTEAFF. CDR3 DNA sequence: TGTGCCAGCAGCTTCGCAGGGAAGAACACTGAAGCTTTCTTT.